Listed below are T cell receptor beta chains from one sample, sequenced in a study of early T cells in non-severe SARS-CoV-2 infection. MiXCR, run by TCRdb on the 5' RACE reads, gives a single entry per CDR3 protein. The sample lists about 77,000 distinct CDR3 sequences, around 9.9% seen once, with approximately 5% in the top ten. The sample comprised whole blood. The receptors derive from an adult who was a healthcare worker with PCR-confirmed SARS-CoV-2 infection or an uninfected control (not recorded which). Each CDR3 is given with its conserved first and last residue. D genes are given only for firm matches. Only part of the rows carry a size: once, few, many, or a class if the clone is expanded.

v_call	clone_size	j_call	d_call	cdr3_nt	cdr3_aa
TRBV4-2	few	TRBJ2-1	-	TGTGCCAGCAGCCAAGGTCTTACTCCTGAGCAGTTCTTC	CASSQGLTPEQFF
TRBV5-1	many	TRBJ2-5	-	TGCGCCAGCAGTTGGGGCCCTATCGGAGAGACCCAGTACTTC	CASSWGPIGETQYF
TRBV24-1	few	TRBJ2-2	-	TGTGCCACCAGTGACCCCGGGACAGCGGGCACCGGGGAGCTGTTTTTT	CATSDPGTAGTGELFF
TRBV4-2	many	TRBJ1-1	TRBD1	TGTGCCAGCAGTCAGACCGACAGGGCTGAAGCTTTCTTT	CASSQTDRAEAFF
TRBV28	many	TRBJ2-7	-	TGTGCCAGCAGCCCGGGACCCTACTACGAGCAGTACTTC	CASSPGPYYEQYF
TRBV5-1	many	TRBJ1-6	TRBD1	TGCGCCAGCAGCTTAGACAGGGGGCTTCGGAATTCACCCCTCCACTTT	CASSLDRGLRNSPLHF
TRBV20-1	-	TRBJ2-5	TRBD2	TGCAGTGCTAGTCTGGAGGGCGGGAGGTGGGAGACCCAGTACTTC	CSASLEGGRWETQYF
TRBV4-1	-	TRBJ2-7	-	TGCGCCAGCAGCCAAGGGGCTGCATTAAGCTCCTACGAGCAGTACTTC	CASSQGAALSSYEQYF
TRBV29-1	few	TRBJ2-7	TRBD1	TGCAGCGTACTTACAGGGGATCCCTACGAGCAGTACTTC	CSVLTGDPYEQYF
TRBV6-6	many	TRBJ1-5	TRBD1	TGTGCCAGCAGTTACGGACAGGGCGGGGATCAGCCCCAGCATTTT	CASSYGQGGDQPQHF
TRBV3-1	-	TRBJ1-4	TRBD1	TGTGCCAGCAGCCAGGGCCCGGGACAGGGGGCAAAAAAACTGTTTTTT	CASSQGPGQGAKKLFF
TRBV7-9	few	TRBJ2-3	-	TGTGCCAGCAGCTTTTCCCCGGGAGGCACAGATACGCAGTATTTT	CASSFSPGGTDTQYF
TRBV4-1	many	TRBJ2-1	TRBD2	TGCGCCAGCAGCCAAGTGGGACTAGCGGGAGGGCGCTCCTACAATGAGCAGTTCTTC	CASSQVGLAGGRSYNEQFF
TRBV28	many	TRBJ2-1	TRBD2	TGTGCCAGCAGTTTGACTAGCGGGTACAATGAGCAGTTCTTC	CASSLTSGYNEQFF
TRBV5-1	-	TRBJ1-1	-	TGCGCCAGCAGCTTGGGAACCCAGGGGCTGGAGTCTGAAGCTTTCTTT	CASSLGTQGLESEAFF
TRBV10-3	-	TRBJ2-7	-	TGTGCCATCAGTGGCATGGGGTACGAGCAGTACTTC	CAISGMGYEQYF
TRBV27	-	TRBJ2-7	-	TGTGCCAGCAGTTTATCCGGCTACCTATCCTACGAGCAGTACTTC	CASSLSGYLSYEQYF
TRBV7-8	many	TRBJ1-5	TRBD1	TGTGCCAGCAGCTCTACAGGGGGCCGGCAGCCCCAGCATTTT	CASSSTGGRQPQHF
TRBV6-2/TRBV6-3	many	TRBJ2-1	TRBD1	TGTGCCAGCAGAATAACAGGGGGCTTAATGATCTTC	CASRITGGLMIF
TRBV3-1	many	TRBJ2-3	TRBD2	TGTGCCAGCAGCCAAGAAATATCAGCGGGGGCACTTGTAGATACGCAGTATTTT	CASSQEISAGALVDTQYF
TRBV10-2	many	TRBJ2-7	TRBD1	TGCGCCAGCAGTGATACGGGACAGGCCTACGAGCAGTACTTC	CASSDTGQAYEQYF
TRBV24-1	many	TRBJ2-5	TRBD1	TGTGCCACCAGTGATGTCGGGACAGCATTCCAAGAGACCCAGTACTTC	CATSDVGTAFQETQYF
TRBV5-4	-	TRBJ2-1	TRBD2	TGTGCCAGCAGCTCCCAACCGGGACTAGCGGGAGGGCGTTCCGGGTATGAGCAGTTCTTC	CASSSQPGLAGGRSGYEQFF
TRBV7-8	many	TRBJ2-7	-	TGTGCCAGCAGCCAGGCTAGCAATCCAGGCCACGAGCAGTACTTC	CASSQASNPGHEQYF
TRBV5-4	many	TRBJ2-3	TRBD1	TGTGCCAGCAGCCTTGACAGGGCCGCAGATACGCAGTATTTT	CASSLDRAADTQYF
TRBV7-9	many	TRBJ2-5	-	TGTGCCAGCAGCTTAGAAGGGCGAGCGACCCAGTACTTC	CASSLEGRATQYF
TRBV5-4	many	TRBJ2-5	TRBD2	TGTGCCAGCAGAACTAGCGGGAGCCCAGAGACCCAGTACTTC	CASRTSGSPETQYF
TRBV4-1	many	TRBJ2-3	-	TGCGCCAGCAGCCAAGAGGATACGCAGTATTTT	CASSQEDTQYF